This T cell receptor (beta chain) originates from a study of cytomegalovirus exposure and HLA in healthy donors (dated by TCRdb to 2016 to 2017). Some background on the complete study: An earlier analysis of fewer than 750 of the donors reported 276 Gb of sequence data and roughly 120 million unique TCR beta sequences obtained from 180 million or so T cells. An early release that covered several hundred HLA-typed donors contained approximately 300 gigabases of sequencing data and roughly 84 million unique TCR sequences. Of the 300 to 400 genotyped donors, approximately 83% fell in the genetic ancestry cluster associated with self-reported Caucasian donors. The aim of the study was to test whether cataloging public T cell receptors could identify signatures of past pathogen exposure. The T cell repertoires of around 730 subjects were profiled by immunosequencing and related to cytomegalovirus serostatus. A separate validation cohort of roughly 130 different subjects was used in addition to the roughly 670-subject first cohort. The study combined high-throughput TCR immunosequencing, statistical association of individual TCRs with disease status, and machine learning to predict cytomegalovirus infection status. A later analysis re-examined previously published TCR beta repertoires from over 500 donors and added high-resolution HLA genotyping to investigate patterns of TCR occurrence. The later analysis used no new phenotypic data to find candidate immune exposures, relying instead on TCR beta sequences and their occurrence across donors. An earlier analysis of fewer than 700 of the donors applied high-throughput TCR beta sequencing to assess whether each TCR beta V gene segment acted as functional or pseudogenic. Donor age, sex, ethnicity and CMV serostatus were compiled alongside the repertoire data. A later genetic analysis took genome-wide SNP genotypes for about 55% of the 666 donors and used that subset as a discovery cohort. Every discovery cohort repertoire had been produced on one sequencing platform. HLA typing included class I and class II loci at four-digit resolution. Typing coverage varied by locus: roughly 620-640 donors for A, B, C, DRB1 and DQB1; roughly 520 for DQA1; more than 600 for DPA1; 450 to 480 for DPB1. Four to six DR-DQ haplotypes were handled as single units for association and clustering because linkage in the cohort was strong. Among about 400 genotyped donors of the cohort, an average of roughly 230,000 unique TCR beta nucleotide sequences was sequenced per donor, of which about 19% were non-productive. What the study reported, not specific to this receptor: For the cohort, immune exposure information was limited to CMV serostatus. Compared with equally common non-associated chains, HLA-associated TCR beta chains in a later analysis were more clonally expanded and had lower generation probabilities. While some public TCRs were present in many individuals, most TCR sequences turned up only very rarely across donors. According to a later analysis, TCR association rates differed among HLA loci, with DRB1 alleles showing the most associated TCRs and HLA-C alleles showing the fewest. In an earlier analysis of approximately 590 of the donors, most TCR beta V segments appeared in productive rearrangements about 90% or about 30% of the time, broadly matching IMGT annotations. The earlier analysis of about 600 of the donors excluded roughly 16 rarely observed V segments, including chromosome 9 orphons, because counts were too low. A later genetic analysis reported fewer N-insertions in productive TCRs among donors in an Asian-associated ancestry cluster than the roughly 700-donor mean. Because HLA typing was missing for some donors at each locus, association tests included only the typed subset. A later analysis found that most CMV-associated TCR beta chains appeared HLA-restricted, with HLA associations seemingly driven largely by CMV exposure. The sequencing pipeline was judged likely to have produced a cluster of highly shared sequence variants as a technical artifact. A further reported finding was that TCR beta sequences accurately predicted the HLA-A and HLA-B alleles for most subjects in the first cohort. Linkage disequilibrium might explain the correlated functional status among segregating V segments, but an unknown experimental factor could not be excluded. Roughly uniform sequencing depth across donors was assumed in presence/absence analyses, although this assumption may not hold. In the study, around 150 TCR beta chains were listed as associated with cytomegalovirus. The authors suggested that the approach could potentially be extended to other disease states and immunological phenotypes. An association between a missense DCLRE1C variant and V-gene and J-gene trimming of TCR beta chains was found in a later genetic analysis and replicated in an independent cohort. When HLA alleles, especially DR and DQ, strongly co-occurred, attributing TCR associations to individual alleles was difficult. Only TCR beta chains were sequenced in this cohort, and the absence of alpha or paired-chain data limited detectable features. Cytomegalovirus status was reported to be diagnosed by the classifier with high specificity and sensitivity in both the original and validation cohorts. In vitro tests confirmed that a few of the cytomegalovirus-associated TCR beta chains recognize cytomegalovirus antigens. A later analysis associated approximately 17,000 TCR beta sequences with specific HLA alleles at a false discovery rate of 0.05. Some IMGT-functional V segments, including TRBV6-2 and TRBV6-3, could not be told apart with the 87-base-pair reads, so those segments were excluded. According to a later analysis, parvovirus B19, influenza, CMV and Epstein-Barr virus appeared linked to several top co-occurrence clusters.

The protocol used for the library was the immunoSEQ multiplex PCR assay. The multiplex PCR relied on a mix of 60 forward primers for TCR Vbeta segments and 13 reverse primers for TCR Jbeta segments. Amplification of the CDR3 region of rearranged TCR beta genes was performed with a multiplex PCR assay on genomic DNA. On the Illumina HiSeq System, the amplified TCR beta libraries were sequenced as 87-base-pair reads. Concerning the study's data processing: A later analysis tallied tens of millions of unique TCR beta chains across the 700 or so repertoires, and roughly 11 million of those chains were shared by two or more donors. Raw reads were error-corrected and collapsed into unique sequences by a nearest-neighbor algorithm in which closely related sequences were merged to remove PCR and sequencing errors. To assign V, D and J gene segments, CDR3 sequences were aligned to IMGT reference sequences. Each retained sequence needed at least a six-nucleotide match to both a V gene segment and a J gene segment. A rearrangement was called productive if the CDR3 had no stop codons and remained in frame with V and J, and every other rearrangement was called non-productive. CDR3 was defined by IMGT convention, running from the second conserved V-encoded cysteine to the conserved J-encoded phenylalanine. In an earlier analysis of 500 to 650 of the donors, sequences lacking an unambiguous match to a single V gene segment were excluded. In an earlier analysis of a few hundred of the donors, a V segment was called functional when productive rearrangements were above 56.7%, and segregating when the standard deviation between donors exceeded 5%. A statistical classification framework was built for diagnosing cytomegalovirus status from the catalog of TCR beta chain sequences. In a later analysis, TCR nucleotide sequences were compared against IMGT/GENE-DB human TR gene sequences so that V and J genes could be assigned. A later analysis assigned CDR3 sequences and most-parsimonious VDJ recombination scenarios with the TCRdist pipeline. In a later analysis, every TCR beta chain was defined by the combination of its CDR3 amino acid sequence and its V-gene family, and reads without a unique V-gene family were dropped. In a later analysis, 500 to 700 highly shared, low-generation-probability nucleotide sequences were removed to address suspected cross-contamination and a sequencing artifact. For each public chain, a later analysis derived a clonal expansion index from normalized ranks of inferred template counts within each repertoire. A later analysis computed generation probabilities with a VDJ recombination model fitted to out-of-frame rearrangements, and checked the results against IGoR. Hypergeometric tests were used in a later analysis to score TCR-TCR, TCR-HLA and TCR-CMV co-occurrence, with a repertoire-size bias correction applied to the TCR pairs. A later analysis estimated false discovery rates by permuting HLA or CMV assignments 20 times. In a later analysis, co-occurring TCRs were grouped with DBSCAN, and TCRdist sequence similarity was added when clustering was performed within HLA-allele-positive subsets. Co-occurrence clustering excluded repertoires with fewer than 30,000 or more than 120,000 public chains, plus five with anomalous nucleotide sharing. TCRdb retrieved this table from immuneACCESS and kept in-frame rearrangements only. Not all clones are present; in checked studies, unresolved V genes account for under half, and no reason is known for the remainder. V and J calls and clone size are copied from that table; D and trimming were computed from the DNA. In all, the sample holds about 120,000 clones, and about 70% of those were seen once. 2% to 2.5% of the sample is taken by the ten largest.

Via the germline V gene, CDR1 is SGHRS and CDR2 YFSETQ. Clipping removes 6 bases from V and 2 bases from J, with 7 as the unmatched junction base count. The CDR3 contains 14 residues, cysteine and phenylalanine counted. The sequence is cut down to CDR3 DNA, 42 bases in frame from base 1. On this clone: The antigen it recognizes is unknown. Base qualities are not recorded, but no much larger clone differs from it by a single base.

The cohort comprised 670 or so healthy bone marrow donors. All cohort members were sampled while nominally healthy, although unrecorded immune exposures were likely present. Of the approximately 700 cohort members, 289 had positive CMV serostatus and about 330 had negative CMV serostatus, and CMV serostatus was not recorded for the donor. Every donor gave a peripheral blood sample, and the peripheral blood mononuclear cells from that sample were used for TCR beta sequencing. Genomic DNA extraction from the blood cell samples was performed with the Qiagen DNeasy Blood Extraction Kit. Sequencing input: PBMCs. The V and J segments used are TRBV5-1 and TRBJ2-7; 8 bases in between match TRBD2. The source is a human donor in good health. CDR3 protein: CASTITSGTYEQYF. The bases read TGCGCCAGCACTATTACTAGCGGCACCTACGAGCAGTACTTC.